One and the same sample provided the 29 T cell receptor beta chains below, sequenced in a study of T cells in narcolepsy. Assay used: immunoSEQ multiplex PCR; TCRdb lists only in-frame clones, some missing. The table has 30,000 to 35,000 clones, around 80% seen once. What was sequenced was memory (CD45RA-) CD4+ T cells from blood. The source of these receptors is a human donor in good health.

A few counts support this clone. The chain couples TRBV10-3 to TRBJ1-2; 7 nucleotides match TRBD1. Germline CDR1 reads ENHRY; CDR2 reads SYGVKD. The trim removed 6 bases at V and 4 bases at J, leaving 5 bases unmatched. This CDR3 spans 13 amino acids. In DNA form, the CDR3 reads TGTGCCATCAGGGGGGGACAGTCCTATGGCTACACCTTC. Protein: CAIRGGQSYGYTF.

The chain couples TRBV21-1 to TRBJ2-5. TRBV21-1 is given as a pseudogene. The CDR3 totals 15 residues. Written as DNA, the CDR3 is TGTGCCAGCAGCTCGCGACCGTTATGGGTGAGAGCCCAGTACTTC. It codes for CASSSRPLWVRAQYF.

The chain couples TRBV7-6 to TRBJ1-1; D gene uncertain. CDR1 and CDR2 (germline): SGHVS, FNYEAQ. Trimming left V 6 bases short and J 0 bases short, with 8 bases between. This CDR3 region has 13 residues. In DNA form, the CDR3 reads TGTGCCAGCAGGGCCCACATGAACACTGAAGCTTTCTTT. Translating gives CASRAHMNTEAFF.

Regarding this clone: The sample holds other DNA sequences that translate to the same CDR3. The chain employs TRBV28 and TRBJ2-3; the D gene is possibly TRBD2 (6 bases). Per the germline V gene, CDR1 is MDHEN and CDR2 is SYDVKM. This CDR3 comprises 15 residues. V was clipped by 6 bases and J by 8 bases, with 21 bases between them. The CDR3 region has the DNA TGTGCCAGCAGCCTACGGGACTCCCCGGTGGGTACGCAGTATTTT. Its protein product is CASSLRDSPVGTQYF.

The CDR3 bases are TGTGCCAGTAGTATGGGTAGCGGGGTCTACAATGAGCAGTTCTTC. It yields the protein CASSMGSGVYNEQFF. The chain recombines TRBV19 with TRBJ2-1; TRBD2 aligns across 8 bases. The junction had 4 bases not matched to a gene; V was cut back by 3 bases and J by 3 bases. CDR3 size: 15 residues. Germline lookup yields CDR1 LNHDA and CDR2 SQIVND (reference sequence).

The chain is built from TRBV29-1 and TRBJ1-2, with D unresolved. The germline V and J ends were trimmed by 7 bases and 3 bases, with 21 bases remaining between them. This CDR3 spans 15 amino acids. CDR1 SQVTM and CDR2 ANQGSEA come from the germline V gene. CDR3 protein: CSAPRQEGLDYGYTF. For the CDR3, the DNA is TGCAGCGCGCCGCGGCAAGAGGGTTTGGACTATGGCTACACCTTC. Complete variable domain (other parts from reference TRBV29-1 and TRBJ1-2): SAVISQKPSRDICQRGTSLTIQCQVDSQVTMMFWYRQQPGQSLTLIATANQGSEATYESGFVIDKFPISRPNLTFSTLTVSNMSPEDSSIYLCSAPRQEGLDYGYTFGSGTRLTVV.

The genes are TRBV7-2 and TRBJ1-3; D remains ambiguous. CDR1 and CDR2 (germline): SGHTA, FQGNSA. Trimming left V 5 bases short and J 3 bases short, with 14 bases between. This CDR3 is 15 amino acids long. CDR3 nucleotide sequence: TGTGCCAGCAGCCCCACCCTCGTTAGTGGAAACACCATATATTTT. Amino acid sequence: CASSPTLVSGNTIYF.

This clone was counted a few times. This sequence joins TRBV27 and TRBJ1-6, with 7 bases aligning to TRBD1. Germline lookup yields CDR1 MNHEY and CDR2 SMNVEV (reference sequence). J lost 10 bases, V lost 5 bases, and 11 bases had no gene match. The CDR3 is 15 residues long. In DNA form, the CDR3 reads TGTGCCAGCAGTACCGGACAGGAGTGGAGGTCACCCCTCCACTTT. Protein product: CASSTGQEWRSPLHF.

In DNA form, the CDR3 reads TGTGCCAGCAGTCCGGGACAGGGACGTGACGAGCAGTACTTC. Translation: CASSPGQGRDEQYF. This chain links TRBV6-1 with TRBJ2-7, with 9 bases matching TRBD1. The germline gives CDR1 MNHNS, CDR2 SASEGT. J lost 5 bases, V lost 5 bases, and 7 bases had no gene match. The CDR3 sequence is 14 residues long.

V usage is TRBV9 and J usage is TRBJ1-6; no clear D gene. The CDR3 runs to 15 residues. V was shortened by 0 bases and J by 0 bases, with 4 bases between the two germline ends. The V gene's germline CDR1 is SGDLS and CDR2 YYNGEE. CDR3: CASSVGSSYNSPLHF. CDR3 in DNA: TGTGCCAGCAGCGTAGGAAGCTCCTATAATTCACCCCTCCACTTT.

V gene TRBV7-8 combines with J gene TRBJ2-2; 10 bases fit TRBD1. V shed 1 base and J 5 bases; nucleotides not matched to a gene: 1. Per germline, CDR1 SGHVS and CDR2 FQNEAQ. This CDR3 region has 15 residues. CDR3 in amino acids: CASSLGQGATGELFF. The CDR3 nucleotides read TGTGCCAGCAGCTTAGGACAGGGGGCGACCGGGGAGCTGTTTTTT.

The chain recombines TRBV12-5 with TRBJ2-1, with D perhaps matching TRBD2 (6 bases). V dropped 6 bases and J dropped 7 bases, with 16 bases sitting between them. Germline V gene sequence: CDR1 LGHNT, CDR2 FRNRAP. The CDR3 covers 14 residues. CDR3 in amino acids: CASGFGGARNEQFF. The DNA for the CDR3 is TGTGCTAGTGGGTTCGGCGGGGCCAGGAATGAGCAGTTCTTC.

The V gene is TRBV18, the J gene TRBJ1-2; no reliable D call. V was pared by 3 bases and J by 8 bases, with 13 bases between. The CDR3 is 13 residues long. Germline V CDR1 and CDR2: KGHSH, LQKENI. CDR3 protein: CASSPGLGGGYTF. DNA for the CDR3: TGTGCCAGCTCACCCGGATTGGGCGGCGGCTACACCTTC.

This clone has a single count. The rearrangement uses TRBV7-7 and TRBJ2-6; D remains ambiguous. Germline loops: CDR1 SSHAT, CDR2 FNYEAQ (reference sequence). The CDR3 contains 16 residues. With 5 bases removed from V and 2 bases from J, the gap between germline ends came to 13 bases. The DNA of the CDR3 is TGTGCCAGCAGCCCACCGGGTGGGGCTGGGGCCAACGTCCTGACTTTC. Translated, it gives CASSPPGGAGANVLTF.

The CDR3 reads CASSARRDVRAYNEQFF. DNA of the CDR3: TGTGCCAGCAGTGCTCGTAGGGATGTTAGGGCCTACAATGAGCAGTTCTTC. The chain joins TRBV27 to TRBJ2-1; D unclear. In germline, CDR1 is MNHEY, CDR2 SMNVEV (reference sequence). The CDR3 has 17 amino acids. Trimming took off 5 bases at V and 2 bases at J, with 19 bases between the two ends.

The chain is built from TRBV7-2 and TRBJ2-6, with 7 positions matching TRBD1. The CDR3 runs to 15 residues. V lost 3 bases to trimming and J lost 4 bases; unmatched junction nucleotides: 3. Germline V gives CDR1 SGHTA, CDR2 FQGNSA. Here the CDR3 reads CASSLGQPGANVLTF. CDR3 coding DNA: TGTGCCAGCAGCTTGGGACAGCCAGGGGCCAACGTCCTGACTTTC.

V is TRBV11-3 and J is TRBJ1-2; D perhaps matches TRBD1 (6 bases). This CDR3 spans 14 amino acids. CDR1 and CDR2 (germline): SGHNT, YENEEA. Between the trimmed V and J ends, which lost 5 bases and 3 bases, there was a span of 13 bases. The CDR3, as DNA: TGTGCCAGCAGCCAACATACAGGGTACTATGGCTACACCTTC. Its protein product is CASSQHTGYYGYTF.

This clone was observed once. The chain is built from TRBV2 and TRBJ2-2, with D perhaps given as TRBD1 or TRBD2 (5 bases each). The length of the CDR3 is 14 residues. Germline V gene sequence: CDR1 SNHLY, CDR2 FYNNEI. V was trimmed by 2 bases and J by 5 bases, leaving 9 bases between them. This CDR3 reads CASSEQGPTGELFF. The CDR3 DNA reads as TGTGCCAGCAGTGAACAGGGACCTACCGGGGAGCTGTTTTTT.

This clone was counted a few times. The CDR3 reads CAISDPPLNEQFF. The DNA for the CDR3 is TGTGCCATCAGTGACCCCCCACTCAATGAGCAGTTCTTC. This rearrangement joins TRBV10-3 to TRBJ2-1; D call uncertain. Trimming cost V 3 bases and J 6 bases, with 9 bases left between them. This CDR3 contains 13 residues. CDR1 is ENHRY and CDR2 is SYGVKD in the germline V gene.

The CDR3: CASSWDSDASRAEKLFF. The CDR3 DNA reads as TGCGCCAGCAGCTGGGACAGTGACGCATCCCGTGCCGAAAAACTGTTTTTT. V and J are TRBV5-1 and TRBJ1-4; the match to TRBD1 covers 7 bases. Trimming at V came to 3 bases and at J to 8 bases, leaving 16 bases not matched to a gene. The CDR3 runs to 17 residues. The germline V gene has CDR1 SGHRS and CDR2 YFSETQ.

This clone was picked up one time. The chain combines TRBV6-6 with TRBJ2-7; D uncertain. V was clipped by 2 bases and J by 0 bases, with 8 bases between them. Germline loops: CDR1 MNHNY, CDR2 SVGAGI (reference sequence). The CDR3 consists of 14 residues. The CDR3 spells CASSYRSSSYEQYF. CDR3 sequence (DNA): TGTGCCAGCAGTTACCGGAGCAGCTCCTACGAGCAGTACTTC.

The chain is built from TRBV28 and TRBJ2-1, with D perhaps TRBD1 (6 bases). This CDR3 has 13 amino acids. Germline V gene sequence: CDR1 MDHEN, CDR2 SYDVKM. V gave up 6 bases and J gave up 4 bases, with 10 bases separating them. CDR3 in amino acids: CASRQTGYNEQFF. CDR3 nucleotide sequence: TGTGCCAGCAGACAGACAGGATACAATGAGCAGTTCTTC.

This clone has a handful of counts. The CDR3 nucleotides read TGTGCCAGCAGTGAAAGGGGCCCGGAATTAAGAGCGAACACCGGGGAGCTGTTTTTT. Translation: CASSERGPELRANTGELFF. The chain is built from TRBV2 and TRBJ2-2, with D maybe TRBD1 (5 bases). Germline V gene data show CDR1 as SNHLY and CDR2 as FYNNEI. CDR3 length: 19 residues. Trimming left V 2 bases short and J 0 bases short, with 19 bases between.

The chain uses TRBV11-2 and TRBJ1-4; D not certain. Germline values: CDR1 SGHAT, CDR2 FQNNGV. The V end was cut by 2 bases, the J end by 4 bases, with 5 bases between. CDR3 size: 13 residues. CDR3 amino acids: CASSLTHNEKLFF. The DNA of the CDR3 is TGTGCCAGCAGCTTAACACATAATGAAAAACTGTTTTTT.

The V call is TRBV5-8, the J call TRBJ2-7, with 8 bases aligning to TRBD2. There are 14 residues in the CDR3. V lost 0 bases and J lost 4; bases outside the gene matches: 3. Germline V gene lookup returns CDR1 SGHTS and CDR2 YDEGEE. The CDR3 region is CASSLGLAKYEQYF. The CDR3 bases are TGTGCCAGCAGCTTGGGACTAGCGAAATACGAGCAGTACTTC.

The chain carries TRBV27 and TRBJ1-2, with D possibly matching TRBD1 (5 bases). The CDR3 runs 15 residues. Trimming took off 1 base at V and 2 bases at J, with 11 bases between the two ends. In germline, CDR1 is MNHEY, CDR2 SMNVEV (reference sequence). The CDR3 loop reads CASSLYAGRNYGYTF. The CDR3 DNA reads as TGTGCCAGCAGTTTATATGCAGGGAGGAACTATGGCTACACCTTC.

The chain employs TRBV19 and TRBJ2-5, with D uncertain. The CDR3 length is 14 residues. The ends were cut back, 5 bases at V and 9 bases at J, with 19 bases in the middle. The germline V gene encodes CDR1 LNHDA and CDR2 SQIVND (reference sequence). CDR3 loop: CASSHDSTPQSQYF. The CDR3 DNA follows: TGTGCCAGTAGTCACGACTCCACACCTCAGTCCCAGTACTTC.

This sequence joins TRBV7-3 and TRBJ2-5; 8 positions match TRBD2. This CDR3 region has 15 residues. V lost 5 bases to trimming and J lost 7 bases; unmatched junction nucleotides: 12. The germline V gene has CDR1 SGHTA and CDR2 FQGTGA. CDR3 nucleotides: TGTGCCAGCAGCCTGCATACTAGCGGTGCTGTGACCCAGTACTTC. It translates to CASSLHTSGAVTQYF.

V usage is TRBV7-9 and J usage is TRBJ2-3, with D possibly matching TRBD2 (6 bases). Germline V CDR1 and CDR2: SEHNR, FQNEAQ (reference sequence). The ends were cut back, 5 bases at V and 3 bases at J, with 18 bases in the middle. The CDR3 is made up of 16 amino acids. The CDR3 sequence is CASSRAGGDGTDTQYF. The CDR3 DNA reads TGTGCCAGCAGCCGAGCAGGCGGGGATGGGACAGATACGCAGTATTTT.